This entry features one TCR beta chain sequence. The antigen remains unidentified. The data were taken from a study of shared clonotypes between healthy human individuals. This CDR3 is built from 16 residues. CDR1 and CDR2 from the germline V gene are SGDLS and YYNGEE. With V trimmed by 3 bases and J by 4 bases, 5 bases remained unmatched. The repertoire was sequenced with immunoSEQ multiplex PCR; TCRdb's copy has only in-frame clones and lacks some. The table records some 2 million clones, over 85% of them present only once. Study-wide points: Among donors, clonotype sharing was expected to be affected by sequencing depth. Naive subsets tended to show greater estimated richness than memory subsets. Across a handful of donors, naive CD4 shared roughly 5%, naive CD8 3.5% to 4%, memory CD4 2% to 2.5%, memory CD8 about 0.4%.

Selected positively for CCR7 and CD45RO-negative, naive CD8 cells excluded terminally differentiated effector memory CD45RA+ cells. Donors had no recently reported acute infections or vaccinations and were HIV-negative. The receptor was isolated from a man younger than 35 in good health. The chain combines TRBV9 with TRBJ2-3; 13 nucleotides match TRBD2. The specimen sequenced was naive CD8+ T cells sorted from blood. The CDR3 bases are TGTGCCAGCAGCGGGGGGACTAGCGGGGTAGCAGATACGCAGTATTTT. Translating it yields CASSGGTSGVADTQYF.